These T cell receptor beta chains were read from a single sample in a study of OX40 agonist ivuxolimab in advanced cancers. TCRdb keeps only in-frame clones here, not all; method: immunoSEQ multiplex PCR. The table shows about 120,000 clones, with about 94% occurring only once. Specimen: CD4+ or CD8+ T cells sorted from blood, collected in a trial of the OX40 agonist ivuxolimab. The receptors derive from an adult with an advanced solid tumor such as melanoma, head and neck, liver or kidney cancer. Both conserved end residues are part of each CDR3. Fields, in order: V gene, J gene, clone size, CDR3 length, D gene, CDR3 DNA, CDR3 protein. D genes are given only for firm matches. Expanded clones are given a class, and other clones once, few, many or no size at all.

TRBV5-4,TRBJ1-2,.,14,.,TGTGCCAGCAGCATAGGACTGCTGAACTATGGCTACACCTTC,CASSIGLLNYGYTF
TRBV30,TRBJ1-6,.,17,.,TGTGCCTGGAGTGTAAGGGGACTTGGAGTCTATAATTCACCCCTCCACTTT,CAWSVRGLGVYNSPLHF
TRBV11-2,TRBJ1-5,.,15,TRBD1,TGTGCCAGCAGCCACAGGACAGGGTCGCATCAGCCCCAGCATTTT,CASSHRTGSHQPQHF
TRBV27,TRBJ2-7,.,16,TRBD2,TGTGCCAGCATTCACGAAGGGAGGGCCGCCCCCTACGAGCAGTACTTC,CASIHEGRAAPYEQYF
TRBV12-5,TRBJ2-7,.,14,.,TGTGCTAGTGGTTTGGGAAACCAGGGCTACGAGCAGTACTTC,CASGLGNQGYEQYF
TRBV6-1,TRBJ1-4,.,11,.,TGTGCCAGCCTATTTCTTGAAAAACTGTTTTTT,CASLFLEKLFF
TRBV5-6,TRBJ1-4,.,14,TRBD1,TGTGCCAGCAGCTCCGGGACAGGTTATGAAAAACTGTTTTTT,CASSSGTGYEKLFF
TRBV7-6,TRBJ2-1,.,15,TRBD2,TGTGCCAGCAGCCGGACTAGCGGGAGAACCAATGAGCAGTTCTTC,CASSRTSGRTNEQFF
TRBV5-1,TRBJ2-5,once,11,.,TGCGCCAGCAGCTTGGTTGAGACCCAGTACTTC,CASSLVETQYF
TRBV19,TRBJ2-1,.,16,TRBD2,TGTGCCAGTAGTAGCTGGGACTACCTAACCAACAATGAGCAGTTCTTC,CASSSWDYLTNNEQFF
TRBV5-1,TRBJ1-6,.,17,TRBD1,TGCGCCAGCAGCTTAAGGCAGGGGGGTAATCAGGGTTCACCCCTCCACTTT,CASSLRQGGNQGSPLHF
TRBV9,TRBJ2-7,.,15,TRBD1,TGTGCCAGCAGCATCGGACAGGGAATTACGTACGAGCAGTACTTC,CASSIGQGITYEQYF
TRBV27,TRBJ2-1,.,14,.,TGTGCCAGCAGTTTATCGTCAGCCGGAGATGAGCAGTTCTTC,CASSLSSAGDEQFF
TRBV25-1,TRBJ2-3,.,16,.,TGTGCCAGCAGTGAACTTGGGGGGCGGTCCGGAGATACGCAGTATTTT,CASSELGGRSGDTQYF
TRBV18,TRBJ2-7,once,16,.,TGTGCCAGCTCACCCGGCGGGGACCGGAGCTCCTACGGGCAGTACTTC,CASSPGGDRSSYGQYF
TRBV7-9,TRBJ1-2,once,17,.,TGTGCCAGCAGCCGCGGGGCCGTGAGTGGGGGAAACTATGGCTACACCTTC,CASSRGAVSGGNYGYTF
TRBV18,TRBJ2-5,.,14,.,TGTGCCAGCTCACCGAGGCTGGGAGTGGAGACCCAGTACTTC,CASSPRLGVETQYF
TRBV7-9,TRBJ2-7,.,13,.,TGTGCCAGCAGCTTCCGACAGCCGGACGAGCAGTACTTC,CASSFRQPDEQYF
TRBV7-8,TRBJ1-4,.,15,.,TGTGCCAGCAGCTTAGCGTGGCTACTTAATGAAAAACTGTTTTTT,CASSLAWLLNEKLFF
TRBV6-5,TRBJ1-5,.,15,.,TGTGCCAGCAGCATACCAGGGAATAGCAATCAGCCCCAGCATTTT,CASSIPGNSNQPQHF
TRBV6-5,TRBJ2-2,few,12,.,TGTGCCAGCAGGCCGAACACCGGGGAGCTGTTTTTT,CASRPNTGELFF
TRBV7-9,TRBJ1-1,.,14,.,TGTGCCAGCAGCTTAACCGACAGGAACACTGAAGCTTTCTTT,CASSLTDRNTEAFF
TRBV28,TRBJ2-2,.,12,.,TGTGCCAGCAGTCTCGGCACCGGGGAGCTGTTTTTT,CASSLGTGELFF
TRBV5-1,TRBJ2-5,.,12,TRBD2,TGCGCCAGCAGGGGAGGGCGGGAGACCCAGTACTTC,CASRGGRETQYF
TRBV9,TRBJ1-6,once,16,TRBD1,TGTGCCAGCAGCGCATACCCGGGACAGGGTAATTCACCCCTCCACTTT,CASSAYPGQGNSPLHF
TRBV11-2,TRBJ2-7,.,14,.,TGTGCCAGCAGCTTAGATCAGCTGGTGTACGAGCAGTACTTC,CASSLDQLVYEQYF
TRBV30,TRBJ1-1,.,12,.,TGTGCCTGGACCCCCTGGGCCACTGAAGCTTTCTTT,CAWTPWATEAFF
TRBV6-5,TRBJ1-1,.,13,TRBD1,TGTGCCAGCACTCGGACAGGGAACACTGAAGCTTTCTTT,CASTRTGNTEAFF
TRBV27,TRBJ1-2,.,14,TRBD1,TGTGCCAGCAGTTTAGGGACAGGGGCCTATGGCTACACCTTC,CASSLGTGAYGYTF
TRBV6-6,TRBJ1-1,.,14,.,TGTGCCAGCAGTTACGCGTCGTGGGACACTGAAGCTTTCTTT,CASSYASWDTEAFF
TRBV2,TRBJ2-1,.,14,.,TGTGCCAGCATAGGAGACGACCATTACAATGAGCAGTTCTTC,CASIGDDHYNEQFF
TRBV5-1,TRBJ1-2,once,15,.,TGCGCCAGCAGCTTGGCCCAGGGAAGGATGCATGGCTACACCTTC,CASSLAQGRMHGYTF
TRBV11-2,TRBJ2-2,.,14,.,TGTGCCAGCAGCTTAGGGGGAGTCACCGGGGAGCTGTTTTTT,CASSLGGVTGELFF
TRBV28,TRBJ1-3,.,17,.,TGTGCCAGCAGTTTATCGCCCCCTGCCAGCTCTGGAAACACCATATATTTT,CASSLSPPASSGNTIYF